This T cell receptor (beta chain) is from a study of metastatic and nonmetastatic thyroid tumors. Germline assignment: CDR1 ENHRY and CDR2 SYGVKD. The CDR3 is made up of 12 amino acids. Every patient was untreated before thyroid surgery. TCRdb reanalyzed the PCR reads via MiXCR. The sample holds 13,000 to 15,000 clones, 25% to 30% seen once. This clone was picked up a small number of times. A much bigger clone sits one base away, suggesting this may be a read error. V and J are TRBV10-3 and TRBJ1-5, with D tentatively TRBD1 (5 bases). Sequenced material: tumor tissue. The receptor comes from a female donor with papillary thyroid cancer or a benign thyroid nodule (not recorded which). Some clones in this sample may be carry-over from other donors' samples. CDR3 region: CANSDSNQPQHF. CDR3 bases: TGTGCCAACAGTGACAGTAATCAGCCCCAGCATTTT.